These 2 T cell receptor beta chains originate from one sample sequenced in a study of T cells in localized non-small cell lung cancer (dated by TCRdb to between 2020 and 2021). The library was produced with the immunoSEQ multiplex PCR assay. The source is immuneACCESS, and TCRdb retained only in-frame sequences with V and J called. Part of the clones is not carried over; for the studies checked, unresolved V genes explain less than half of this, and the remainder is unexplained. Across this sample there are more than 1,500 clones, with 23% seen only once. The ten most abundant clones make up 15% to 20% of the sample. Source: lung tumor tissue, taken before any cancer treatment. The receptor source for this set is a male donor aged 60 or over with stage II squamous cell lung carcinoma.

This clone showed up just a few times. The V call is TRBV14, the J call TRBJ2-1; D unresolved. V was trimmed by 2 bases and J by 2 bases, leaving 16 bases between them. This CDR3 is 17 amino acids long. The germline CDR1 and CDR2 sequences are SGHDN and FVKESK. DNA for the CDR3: TGTGCCAGCAGCCAAAGGACCGGGCTGGGGACCTACAATGAGCAGTTCTTC. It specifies CASSQRTGLGTYNEQFF.

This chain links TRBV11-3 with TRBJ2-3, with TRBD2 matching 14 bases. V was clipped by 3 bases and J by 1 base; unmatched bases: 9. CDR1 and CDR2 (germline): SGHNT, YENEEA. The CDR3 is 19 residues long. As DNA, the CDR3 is TGTGCCAGCAGCTTCGGGACTAGCGGGGGAGTCGGTGGCACAGATACGCAGTATTTT. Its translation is CASSFGTSGGVGGTDTQYF.